This TCR beta chain stems from a study of cytomegalovirus exposure and HLA in healthy donors. Measured with immunoSEQ multiplex PCR; TCRdb has only the in-frame clones, and not every one. The sample contains roughly 150,000 clones, more than 85% of which appear only once. The CDR3 totals 15 residues. In germline, CDR1 is SGHAT, CDR2 FQNNGV. V lost 8 bases to trimming and J lost 2 bases; unmatched junction nucleotides: 10. This sequence was found in a man aged 18-30 years in good health and CMV-seropositive. The sequenced sample consisted of PBMCs. The chain recombines TRBV11-2 with TRBJ1-1, with 8 bases that match TRBD1. Written as DNA, the CDR3 is TGTGCCAGCGACCCCGGAGACAGGGGAAACACTGAAGCTTTCTTT. This gives the protein CASDPGDRGNTEAFF.